This T cell receptor beta chain was sequenced in a study of technical replicates of blood from a handful of donors. Trimming removed 4 bases from V and 4 bases from J, with 17 bases in between. Germline lookup yields CDR1 MNHEY and CDR2 SMNVEV (reference sequence). This CDR3 spans 16 amino acids. Using immunoSEQ multiplex PCR, the repertoire was profiled, and TCRdb retains in-frame clones only, with some absent. The sample has about 100,000 clones; around 95% are singletons. The origin of this receptor is a human donor in good health. The rearrangement links TRBV27 to TRBJ2-1; the D gene is possibly TRBD2 (6 bases). The sequenced material came from T cells isolated from PBMCs. The CDR3 loop is CASSSMRLEGYNEQFF. The CDR3 nucleotides read TGTGCCAGCAGTTCCATGAGACTAGAAGGATACAATGAGCAGTTCTTC.